Sequencing of this T cell receptor beta chain was carried out in a study of shared clonotypes between healthy human individuals. Naive CD8 cells lacked CD45RO, underwent positive selection for CCR7 and left out terminally differentiated effector memory CD45RA+ cells. The V gene's germline CDR1 is MNHEY and CDR2 SVGAGI. The length of the CDR3 is 15 residues. Trimming removed 0 bases at V and 7 bases at J, with 12 bases between. Produced via immunoSEQ multiplex PCR; TCRdb's table is partial and in-frame only. The sample holds around 2.1 million clones; just over 90% are singletons and the top ten take under 2%.

V is TRBV6-5 and J is TRBJ1-4, with TRBD1 as a possible D gene (5 bases). The sequenced sample consisted of naive CD8+ T cells from PBMCs. This TCR derives from a man younger than 30 in good health. Some clones in this sample may be carry-over from other donors' samples. CDR3 bases: TGTGCCAGCAGTTACTCCGGCAGGGCGGGTGAAAAACTGTTTTTT. Translation gives CASSYSGRAGEKLFF.